This is a list of T cell receptor beta chains from one sample in a study of blood T cell repertoires in COVID-19. Measured with immunoSEQ multiplex PCR; TCRdb has only the in-frame clones, and not every one. Of roughly 200,000 clones in the sample, roughly nine tenths were seen once. What was sequenced was PBMCs or T cells enriched from blood (not recorded which). These TCRs come from a woman aged 25 to 45 who had recovered from COVID-19. Each CDR3 is given without its conserved first and last residue.

v_gene	j_gene	CDR3aa
TRBV9	TRBJ2-1	ASSASGRAANEQF
TRBV11-3	TRBJ1-1	ASSLRDRNTEAF
TRBV5-4	TRBJ1-1	ASSRGLQNTEAF
TRBV7-2	TRBJ2-7	ASSFPDREQQY
TRBV5-1	TRBJ1-1	ASSWGQRTEAF
TRBV14	TRBJ2-1	ASSPTSGGFNEQF
TRBV9	TRBJ2-7	ASSGPGRPYEQY
TRBV2	TRBJ2-6	ASSGRGTGANVLT
TRBV7-2	TRBJ2-1	ASSLAGAHEQF
TRBV7-2	TRBJ2-7	ASSLAGQGYEQY
TRBV7-9	TRBJ1-2	ASSLERYGYT
TRBV6-4	TRBJ1-2	ASSPGELGNGYT
TRBV10-3	TRBJ1-3	AISAQGSGNTIY
TRBV27	TRBJ2-1	ASSPPRSSSYNEQF
TRBV18	TRBJ1-1	ASSPGFAGLNTEAF
TRBV3-1/TRBV3-2	TRBJ2-5	ASSLRLSSTQY
TRBV5-6	TRBJ2-1	ASSATGVYNEQF
TRBV20-1	TRBJ2-5	SATGEETQY